What follows are 14 T cell receptor beta chains derived from one specimen sequenced in a study of follicular helper T cells after annual influenza vaccination. Time point in this sample: 2015-2016 season, pre-vaccination. Sequenced by immunoSEQ multiplex PCR; TCRdb stores in-frame clones only, minus some. Among about 10,000 clones listed, approximately 84% were seen once. Sequencing was performed on CXCR5+ CD38- circulating T follicular helper cells from blood, taken on the day of influenza vaccination. Subset in this sample: circulating Tfh, non-naive CD4+CXCR5+PD-1+ (ICOS+CD38+ or ICOS-CD38-). The receptors come from an adult who received the influenza vaccine.

The chain uses TRBV7-2 and TRBJ1-3; D remains ambiguous. CDR1 and CDR2 (germline): SGHTA, FQGNSA. The V end was cut by 1 base, the J end by 0 bases, with 4 bases between. This CDR3 region has 14 residues. The CDR3 DNA follows: TGTGCCAGCAGCTTAGACACCTCTGGAAACACCATATATTTT. It encodes CASSLDTSGNTIYF.

This chain joins TRBV9 and TRBJ2-6; D gene unclear. The CDR3 contains 15 residues. V shed 0 bases and J shed 4 bases, with 8 bases lying between them. The germline V gene encodes CDR1 SGDLS and CDR2 YYNGEE. The CDR3 sequence is CASSVAGIGANVLTF. CDR3 in DNA: TGTGCCAGCAGCGTAGCTGGGATCGGGGCCAACGTCCTGACTTTC.

The chain combines TRBV2 with TRBJ2-4, with D maybe TRBD1 (5 bases). Germline CDR1 is SNHLY and CDR2 is FYNNEI. This CDR3 has 13 residues. Trimming cost V 6 bases and J 0 bases, with 6 bases left between them. DNA for the CDR3: TGTGCCAGCAGCAGGGAAGCCAAAAACATTCAGTACTTC. It translates to CASSREAKNIQYF. The whole variable domain, filled in from reference TRBV2 and TRBJ2-4, reads EPEVTQTPSHQVTQMGQEVILRCVPISNHLYFYWYRQILGQKVEFLVSFYNNEISEKSEIFDDQFSVERPDGSNFTLKIRSTKLEDSAMYFCASSREAKNIQYFGAGTRLSVL.

The V gene is TRBV29-1, the J gene TRBJ1-1; D is possibly TRBD1 (5 bases). The CDR3 consists of 14 residues. Germline CDR1 and CDR2: SQVTM and ANQGSEA. V was cut by 6 bases and J by 2 bases, with 16 bases left in between. CDR3: CSVDPGLPNTEAFF. For the CDR3, the DNA is TGCAGCGTGGACCCGGGACTCCCAAACACTGAAGCTTTCTTT.

The rearrangement uses TRBV15 and TRBJ2-2; no firm D call. The V end lost 0 bases, the J end lost 8 bases, and 16 bases lay between the germline ends. The CDR3 length is 16 residues. Germline V gene data show CDR1 as LNHNV and CDR2 as YYDKDF (reference sequence). CDR3 DNA sequence: TGTGCCACCAGCAGAGATCACGGGCAGTCCGGGGGGGAGCTGTTTTTT. Its translation is CATSRDHGQSGGELFF.

The chain joins TRBV19 to TRBJ1-5; TRBD1 agrees at 7 bases. The germline gives CDR1 LNHDA, CDR2 SQIVND (reference sequence). V lost 6 bases, J lost 0 bases, and 8 bases stayed unmatched. This CDR3 comprises 16 residues. Here the CDR3 reads CASRLRDSNSNQPQHF. The DNA of the CDR3 is TGTGCCAGTAGACTTCGGGACAGCAATAGCAATCAGCCCCAGCATTTT.

The V and J genes are TRBV6-6 and TRBJ1-5, with 9 bases lining up with TRBD1. V gave up 2 bases and J gave up 3 bases; unmatched junction bases: 5. CDR3 length equals 16 residues. Germline CDR1 is MNHNY and CDR2 is SVGAGI (reference sequence). CDR3 amino acids: CASSYGGQGLNQPQHF. The CDR3 coding sequence is TGTGCCAGCAGTTACGGGGGACAGGGCCTCAATCAGCCCCAGCATTTT.

The chain has TRBV6-6 and TRBJ1-2; D gene unclear. There are 15 residues in the CDR3. Per the germline V gene, CDR1 is MNHNY and CDR2 is SVGAGI (reference sequence). Trimming took 0 bases from V and 1 from J, leaving 9 bases between them. Here the CDR3 DNA reads TGTGCCAGCAGTTACTCTCAGAACTATAACTATGGCTACACCTTC. Its protein product is CASSYSQNYNYGYTF.

In nucleotides, the CDR3 is TGTGCCAGCAGTCCACCGGAGGGGATGAACACTGAAGCTTTCTTT. Translating gives CASSPPEGMNTEAFF. The chain joins TRBV28 to TRBJ1-1, with D perhaps TRBD1 (5 bases). CDR1 and CDR2 from the germline V gene are MDHEN and SYDVKM. The V and J ends lost 5 bases and 0 bases respectively, with 13 bases between them. The CDR3 runs 15 residues.

The rearrangement uses TRBV19 and TRBJ2-3; 10 bases line up with TRBD1. The germline gives CDR1 LNHDA, CDR2 SQIVND (reference sequence). V gave up 5 bases and J gave up 6 bases; unmatched junction bases: 14. The CDR3 contains 17 residues. CDR3 in amino acids: CASSPPRQGAKVDTQYF. CDR3 DNA sequence: TGTGCCAGTAGTCCGCCCCGACAGGGGGCCAAGGTTGATACGCAGTATTTT.

The rearrangement links TRBV6-1 to TRBJ1-6; a weak D match, TRBD1 (5 bases). The CDR3 extends over 12 amino acids. CDR1 and CDR2 from the germline V gene are MNHNS and SASEGT. The V end was cut by 6 bases, the J end by 8 bases, with 8 bases between. The chain's CDR3 is CASRPRDSPLHF. CDR3 DNA sequence: TGTGCCAGCAGGCCCAGGGATTCACCCCTCCACTTT.

The rearrangement joins TRBV12-1 to TRBJ1-2. TRBV12-1 is an annotated pseudogene. The CDR3 has 10 residues. The CDR3 DNA reads TGTGCCAGCAGCGGTCGACTGTACACCTTC. This encodes CASSGRLYTF.

The genes are TRBV6-1 and TRBJ2-3, with 10 bases matching TRBD2. The CDR3 has 18 residues. In germline, CDR1 is MNHNS, CDR2 SASEGT. Trimming took 2 bases from V and 0 from J; bases not matched to a gene: 8. Here the CDR3 reads CASSELAGGPPSTDTQYF. CDR3 coding DNA: TGTGCCAGCAGTGAATTAGCGGGGGGACCCCCTAGCACAGATACGCAGTATTTT.

This clone appeared once. The chain has TRBV27 and TRBJ1-2; D is possibly TRBD1 (5 bases). V lost 6 bases to trimming and J lost 2 bases, with 10 bases between them. The CDR3 runs to 13 residues. CDR1 is MNHEY, CDR2 SMNVEV, per germline (reference sequence). The DNA of the CDR3 is TGTGCCAGCAGGAGACCAGGGAACTATGGCTACACCTTC. Protein: CASRRPGNYGYTF.